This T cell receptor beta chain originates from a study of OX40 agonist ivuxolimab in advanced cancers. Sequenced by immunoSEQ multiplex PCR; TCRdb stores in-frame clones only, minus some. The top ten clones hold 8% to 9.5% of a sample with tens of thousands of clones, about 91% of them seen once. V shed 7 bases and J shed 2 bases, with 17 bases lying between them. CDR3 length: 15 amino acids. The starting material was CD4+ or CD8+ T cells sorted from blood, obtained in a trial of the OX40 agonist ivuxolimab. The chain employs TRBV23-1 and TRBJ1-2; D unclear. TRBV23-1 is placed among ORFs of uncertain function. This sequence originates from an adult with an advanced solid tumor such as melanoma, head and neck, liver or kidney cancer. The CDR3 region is CASKSEPSLNYGYTF. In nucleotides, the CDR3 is TGCGCCAGCAAGTCAGAGCCTTCCCTCAACTATGGCTACACCTTC.